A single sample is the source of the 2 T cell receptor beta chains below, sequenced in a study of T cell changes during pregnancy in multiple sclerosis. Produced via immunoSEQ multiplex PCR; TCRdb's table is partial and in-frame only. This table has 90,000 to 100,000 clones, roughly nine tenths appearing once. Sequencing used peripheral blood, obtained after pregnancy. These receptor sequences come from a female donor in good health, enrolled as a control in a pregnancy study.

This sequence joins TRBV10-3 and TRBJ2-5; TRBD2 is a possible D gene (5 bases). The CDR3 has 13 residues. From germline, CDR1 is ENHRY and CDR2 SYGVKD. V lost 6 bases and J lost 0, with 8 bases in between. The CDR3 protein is CAIRGVNQETQYF. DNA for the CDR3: TGTGCCATCAGGGGAGTTAACCAAGAGACCCAGTACTTC.

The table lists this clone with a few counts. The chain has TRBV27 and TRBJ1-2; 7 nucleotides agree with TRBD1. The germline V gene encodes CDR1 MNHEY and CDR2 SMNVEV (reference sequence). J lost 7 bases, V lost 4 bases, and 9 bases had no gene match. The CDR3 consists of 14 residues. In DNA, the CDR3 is TGTGCCAGCAGTTGGGACAGATCCCCCGCTGGCTACACCTTC. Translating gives CASSWDRSPAGYTF.